This TCR beta chain comes out of a study of cytomegalovirus exposure and HLA in healthy donors. Primers: 60 Vbeta forward and 13 Jbeta reverse. Sequencing used immunoSEQ multiplex PCR; TCRdb keeps in-frame clones, though not all of them. The sample lists 150,000 to 200,000 clones, about 79% occurring once. V gave up 3 bases and J gave up 4 bases; unmatched junction bases: 15. The CDR3 sequence is 18 residues long. CDR1 and CDR2 (germline): SGHVS, FQNEAQ. This clone is a singleton in its sample. Its antigen is unidentified. Study-level findings and limits: Productive rates of about 87% or about 30% were seen for most TCR beta V segments in an earlier analysis.

The V gene is TRBV7-8, the J gene TRBJ2-1; 7 bases match TRBD2. The sample comprised PBMCs. The TCR was taken from a man aged 50 to 59 in good health and CMV-seropositive. CDR3 coding DNA: TGTGCCAGCAGCTTTTATTCGGGCAGACTAGCAAATTACAATGAGCAGTTCTTC. Translated: CASSFYSGRLANYNEQFF.